The source of this T cell receptor (beta chain) is a study of immune evolution from preneoplasia to lung adenocarcinoma. A note on this clone: Its antigen is not known.

Using immunoSEQ multiplex PCR, the repertoire was profiled, and TCRdb retains in-frame clones only, with some absent. The data show about 6,300 clones, with more than 70% seen just once and more than 10% held by the top ten. Each case's diagnosis was confirmed by two pathologists on H&E. In germline, CDR1 is SGHTA, CDR2 FQGNSA. The CDR3 consists of 14 residues. V was shortened by 4 bases and J by 9 bases, with 16 bases between the two germline ends. Findings of the study overall: Normal lung had the highest top T cell clone frequencies.

The origin of this receptor is a person between 65 and 79 years old with lung adenocarcinoma. The chain carries TRBV7-2 and TRBJ2-1; possibly TRBD1 or TRBD2 for D (5 bases each). Sequencing was carried out using FFPE minimally invasive lung adenocarcinoma tissue. CDR3 coding DNA: TGTGCCAGCAGCTCGGGGACCTCTCGTGGTGAGCAGTTCTTC. Amino acid sequence: CASSSGTSRGEQFF. The entire variable domain, with the rest obtained from reference TRBV7-2 and TRBJ2-1, is as follows: GAGVSQSPSNKVTEKGKDVELRCDPISGHTALYWYRQSLGQGLEFLIYFQGNSAPDKSGLPSDRFSAERTGGSVSTLTIQRTQQEDSAVYLCASSSGTSRGEQFFGPGTRLTVL.